Below, 14 T cell receptor beta chains from the same sample are listed, as sequenced in a study of CD4 T cells in relation to SARS-CoV-2 and coronaviruses. Sequencing used immunoSEQ multiplex PCR; TCRdb keeps in-frame clones, though not all of them. Of 15,000 to 25,000 clones listed, over 70% are singletons. These TCRs' antigens remain unknown. CD4+ T cells from unexposed donors were obtained before the COVID-19 pandemic (2011-2018). The cells were cultured for about ten days before CD4+ T cells were isolated. Sequencing was performed on CD4+ T cells from PBMCs, cultured in vitro. The receptor source for this set is a human donor in good health.

V is TRBV18 and J is TRBJ2-4, with TRBD1 as a possible D gene (6 bases). With 6 bases removed from V and 2 bases from J, the gap between germline ends came to 14 bases. Germline loops: CDR1 KGHSH, CDR2 LQKENI. This CDR3 comprises 15 residues. The CDR3, as DNA: TGTGCCAGCTCGTCCCAGGGGTTTTCCAAAAACATTCAGTACTTC. Residues: CASSSQGFSKNIQYF. Full variable domain (missing parts from reference TRBV18 and TRBJ2-4): NAGVMQNPRHLVRRRGQEARLRCSPMKGHSHVYWYRQLPEEGLKFMVYLQKENIIDESGMPKERFSAEFPKEGPSILRIQQVVRGDSAAYFCASSSQGFSKNIQYFGAGTRLSVL.

This clone was seen more than once but under ten times. The rearrangement joins TRBV12-2 to TRBJ2-7; TRBD2 is taken as the D call from the table, unchecked against the DNA. TRBV12-2 is annotated as a pseudogene. This CDR3 comprises 17 residues. The CDR3 region has the DNA TGTGCAAGTCGCTTAGTTAGTCGCGGGAGAAGAGACTACGAGCAGTACTTC. Translation gives CASRLVSRGRRDYEQYF.

This clone was observed a few times. This rearrangement joins TRBV11-2 to TRBJ1-1, with 9 positions matching TRBD1. The CDR3 covers 15 residues. CDR1 is SGHAT and CDR2 is FQNNGV in the germline V gene. V lost 3 bases and J lost 10; bases outside the gene matches: 12. CDR3 DNA: TGTGCCAGCAGCTTTTTAACCACAGGGGGCATAGGAGCTTTCTTT. Translating gives CASSFLTTGGIGAFF.

The CDR3 here is CASSVPAGGTPSTDTQYF. The CDR3 DNA is TGCGCCAGCAGCGTACCAGCGGGGGGGACTCCAAGCACAGATACGCAGTATTTT. The chain employs TRBV5-1 and TRBJ2-3; TRBD2 matches 10 bases. This CDR3 has 18 amino acids. V lost 4 bases to trimming and J lost 0 bases; unmatched junction nucleotides: 11. The germline CDR1 and CDR2 sequences are SGHRS and YFSETQ.

This clone was seen once. The V call is TRBV24-1, the J call TRBJ2-3; no definite D call. Germline V CDR1 and CDR2: KGHDR, SFDVKD. The CDR3 is made up of 12 amino acids. Deletions cut 2 bases from V and 6 bases from J, with 5 bases between. This CDR3 reads CATSDSRDTQYF. CDR3 nucleotide sequence: TGTGCCACCAGTGATTCCCGGGATACGCAGTATTTT.

The rearrangement links TRBV6-1 to TRBJ1-6; D is undetermined. CDR3 length equals 13 residues. Per germline, CDR1 MNHNS and CDR2 SASEGT. V gave up 1 base and J gave up 9 bases, with 7 bases separating them. CDR3: CASSEVLGSPLHF. The CDR3 nucleotides are TGTGCCAGCAGTGAAGTCCTGGGTTCACCCCTCCACTTT.

V gene TRBV9 combines with J gene TRBJ2-3, with 12 bases aligning to TRBD2. V was clipped by 3 bases and J by 4 bases; unmatched bases: 3. The CDR3 covers 15 residues. The germline gives CDR1 SGDLS, CDR2 YYNGEE. The CDR3 DNA follows: TGTGCCAGCAGCGGATCTAGCGGGGGGGCAGATACGCAGTATTTT. Its protein product is CASSGSSGGADTQYF. Looking up the rest from reference TRBV9 and TRBJ2-3 gives the full variable domain: DSGVTQTPKHLITATGQRVTLRCSPRSGDLSVYWYQQSLDQGLQFLIQYYNGEERAKGNILERFSAQQFPDLHSELNLSSLELGDSALYFCASSGSSGGADTQYFGPGTRLTVL.

The V and J genes are TRBV29-1 and TRBJ1-1; TRBD1 might be the D (5 bases). The V gene's germline CDR1 is SQVTM and CDR2 ANQGSEA. The CDR3 runs to 13 residues. The V end lost 6 bases, the J end lost 5 bases, and 16 bases lay between the germline ends. In DNA form, the CDR3 reads TGCAGCGTGGGGGATGGTGGTTTTACTGAAGCTTTCTTT. Translation gives CSVGDGGFTEAFF.

The CDR3 is CASSRPRGARQETQYF. The CDR3 DNA is TGTGCCAGCAGCCGTCCGCGGGGGGCTAGACAAGAGACCCAGTACTTC. This rearrangement joins TRBV13 to TRBJ2-5; 8 bases map to TRBD2. The V and J ends lost 5 bases and 2 bases, in that order; junction bases with no gene match: 10. There are 16 residues in the CDR3. Germline CDR1 reads PRHDT; CDR2 reads FYEKMQ (reference sequence). Based on the CDR3 plus reference TRBV13 and TRBJ2-5, the full variable domain is AAGVIQSPRHLIKEKRETATLKCYPIPRHDTVYWYQQGPGQDPQFLISFYEKMQSDKGSIPDRFSAQQFSDYHSELNMSSLELGDSALYFCASSRPRGARQETQYFGPGTRLLVL.

The rearrangement uses TRBV2 and TRBJ1-1, with TRBD1 matching over 10 bases. Germline V gene sequence: CDR1 SNHLY, CDR2 FYNNEI. The CDR3 is made up of 16 amino acids. The V segment lost 5 bases and the J segment 1 base; nucleotides outside the gene matches: 7. The DNA of the CDR3 is TGTGCCAGCAGTCCGGACAGGGGGGTGGGGAACACTGAAGCTTTCTTT. Translation: CASSPDRGVGNTEAFF. Using reference TRBV2 and TRBJ1-1 for the parts outside the CDR3, the full variable domain is EPEVTQTPSHQVTQMGQEVILRCVPISNHLYFYWYRQILGQKVEFLVSFYNNEISEKSEIFDDQFSVERPDGSNFTLKIRSTKLEDSAMYFCASSPDRGVGNTEAFFGQGTRLTVV.

The chain couples TRBV19 to TRBJ2-5; D is perhaps TRBD1 (6 bases). This CDR3 is built from 13 residues. Deletions cut 5 bases from V and 4 bases from J, with 11 bases between. In germline, CDR1 is LNHDA, CDR2 SQIVND (reference sequence). The CDR3 reads CASSPQGPETQYF. The CDR3 DNA sequence: TGTGCCAGTAGTCCACAGGGTCCAGAGACCCAGTACTTC.

The rearrangement uses TRBV5-1 and TRBJ1-6; D perhaps matches TRBD1 (5 bases). This CDR3 spans 14 amino acids. Germline V gene data show CDR1 as SGHRS and CDR2 as YFSETQ. The V end lost 4 bases, the J end lost 7 bases, and 12 bases lay between the germline ends. This CDR3 is CASSPRDDNSPLHF. The CDR3, as DNA: TGCGCCAGCAGCCCCCGGGACGACAATTCACCCCTCCACTTT.

This clone was found a few times. This chain links TRBV9 with TRBJ2-5; 11 bases map to TRBD1. With V trimmed by 4 bases and J by 1 base, 6 bases remained unmatched. Per germline, CDR1 SGDLS and CDR2 YYNGEE. The CDR3 is made up of 16 amino acids. For the CDR3, the DNA is TGTGCCAGCAGCCGCGGGACAGGGGGGACCCAAGAGACCCAGTACTTC. Translated, it gives CASSRGTGGTQETQYF.

This chain uses TRBV11-3 with TRBJ2-5; D is uncertain. Looked up from germline, CDR1 is SGHNT and CDR2 is YENEEA. The V end lost 3 bases, the J end lost 4 bases, and 9 bases lay between the germline ends. CDR3 length equals 13 residues. The CDR3 loop reads CASSFGSRETQYF. DNA of the CDR3: TGTGCCAGCAGCTTTGGATCCCGAGAGACCCAGTACTTC.